A selection of T cell receptor beta chains follows, all from one sample in a study of T cells after posttransplantation cyclophosphamide. Measured with immunoSEQ multiplex PCR; TCRdb has only the in-frame clones, and not every one. This table holds tens of thousands of clones, roughly 88% found once. Sample: PBMCs. The receptors come from a man in his forties or fifties. Each CDR3 is given with its conserved first and last residue. Each record gives: clone size, J gene, D gene, V gene, CDR3 DNA, CDR3 protein. A D gene is named only where the DNA matches it firmly. Clone size is shown for a subset of rows, as once, few, many or a class of expanded clone.

clone_size: NA; j_call: TRBJ2-1; d_call: TRBD2; v_call: TRBV6-4; cdr3_nt: TGTGCCAGCAGCCAACTGGGGACTCGCGGGGGTGAGCAGTTCTTC; cdr3_aa: CASSQLGTRGGEQFF
clone_size: NA; j_call: TRBJ1-6; d_call: NA; v_call: TRBV30; cdr3_nt: TGTGCCACCGAGGGTTGGCGGGATAATTCACCCCTCCACTTT; cdr3_aa: CATEGWRDNSPLHF
clone_size: NA; j_call: TRBJ1-4; d_call: TRBD1; v_call: TRBV11-3; cdr3_nt: TGTGCCAGCAGCTCCCGACAGGGAATAGACGAAAAACTGTTTTTT; cdr3_aa: CASSSRQGIDEKLFF
clone_size: NA; j_call: TRBJ1-5; d_call: NA; v_call: TRBV5-5; cdr3_nt: TGTGCCAGCGGGCCGGATAGCAATCAGCCCCAGCATTTT; cdr3_aa: CASGPDSNQPQHF
clone_size: NA; j_call: TRBJ2-7; d_call: NA; v_call: TRBV5-1; cdr3_nt: TGCGCCAGCTCCTGGATCGGGTACGAGCAGTACTTC; cdr3_aa: CASSWIGYEQYF
clone_size: few; j_call: TRBJ2-7; d_call: TRBD1; v_call: TRBV6-1; cdr3_nt: TGTGCCAGCAGTGCCTCCGGGACAGGGGCTTCCTACGAGCAGTACTTC; cdr3_aa: CASSASGTGASYEQYF
clone_size: NA; j_call: TRBJ1-2; d_call: NA; v_call: TRBV5-4; cdr3_nt: TGTGCCAGCAGCTTCCCAGGGACCATGTCCCGGGACATTTATGGCTACACCTTC; cdr3_aa: CASSFPGTMSRDIYGYTF
clone_size: NA; j_call: TRBJ2-1; d_call: NA; v_call: TRBV9; cdr3_nt: TGTGCCAGCAGCGCCCTAGCCAGCTCCTACAATGAGCAGTTCTTC; cdr3_aa: CASSALASSYNEQFF
clone_size: NA; j_call: TRBJ2-7; d_call: TRBD2; v_call: TRBV2; cdr3_nt: TGTGCCAGCAGTCGACTAGCGGGAGGGTTGTACGAGCAGTACTTC; cdr3_aa: CASSRLAGGLYEQYF
clone_size: once; j_call: TRBJ1-6; d_call: NA; v_call: TRBV25-1; cdr3_nt: TGTGCCAGCAGTGAATTTGGGGGGAATTCACCCCTCCACTTT; cdr3_aa: CASSEFGGNSPLHF
clone_size: NA; j_call: TRBJ1-1; d_call: TRBD1; v_call: TRBV5-1; cdr3_nt: TGCGCCAGCAGCTTAATGGGACAGGGGGGGACTGAAGCTTTCTTT; cdr3_aa: CASSLMGQGGTEAFF
clone_size: once; j_call: TRBJ2-1; d_call: TRBD1; v_call: TRBV19; cdr3_nt: TGTGCCAGTAGTACCCGGGGACAGCCTGAGCAGTTCTTC; cdr3_aa: CASSTRGQPEQFF
clone_size: NA; j_call: TRBJ1-2; d_call: TRBD1; v_call: TRBV18; cdr3_nt: TGTGCCAGCTCACCCGAGACAGGGTCCAACTATGGCTACACCTTC; cdr3_aa: CASSPETGSNYGYTF
clone_size: NA; j_call: TRBJ2-7; d_call: NA; v_call: TRBV15; cdr3_nt: TGTGCCACCAGCAGAGATGTCGGGGGCGAGCAGTACTTC; cdr3_aa: CATSRDVGGEQYF
clone_size: NA; j_call: TRBJ1-1; d_call: NA; v_call: TRBV7-9; cdr3_nt: TGTGCCAGCAGCTTAGGGGGGAGGGGAGGGGTGTGGACTGAAGCTTTCTTT; cdr3_aa: CASSLGGRGGVWTEAFF
clone_size: NA; j_call: TRBJ2-2; d_call: NA; v_call: TRBV11-3; cdr3_nt: TGTGCCAGCAGCCGGGTAGTGGCGAACACCGGGGAGCTGTTTTTT; cdr3_aa: CASSRVVANTGELFF
clone_size: NA; j_call: TRBJ2-1; d_call: NA; v_call: TRBV28; cdr3_nt: TGTGCCAGCAGCCCCGGAGTCCAATACAATGAGCAGTTCTTC; cdr3_aa: CASSPGVQYNEQFF
clone_size: NA; j_call: TRBJ1-1; d_call: TRBD1; v_call: TRBV20-1; cdr3_nt: TGCAGTGCTAGCAGGACAGGGAAGGCTTTCTTT; cdr3_aa: CSASRTGKAFF
clone_size: NA; j_call: TRBJ1-1; d_call: TRBD1; v_call: TRBV7-9; cdr3_nt: TGTGCCAGCAGCAGACAGGGGGGCACTGAAGCTTTCTTT; cdr3_aa: CASSRQGGTEAFF
clone_size: NA; j_call: TRBJ2-7; d_call: NA; v_call: TRBV20-1; cdr3_nt: TGCAGTGCGCCCCTGGGCCTCGGGCAGTACTTC; cdr3_aa: CSAPLGLGQYF
clone_size: NA; j_call: TRBJ2-7; d_call: NA; v_call: TRBV5-4; cdr3_nt: TGTGCCAGCAGCTCGAATTACGAGCAGTACTTC; cdr3_aa: CASSSNYEQYF
clone_size: NA; j_call: TRBJ2-7; d_call: NA; v_call: TRBV28; cdr3_nt: TGTGCCAGCAGTTCCCCCCGCGAGCAGTACTTC; cdr3_aa: CASSSPREQYF
clone_size: NA; j_call: TRBJ1-5; d_call: NA; v_call: TRBV4-1; cdr3_nt: TGCGCCAGCAGCCTCCAGGGTGCGGGGCAGCCCCAGCATTTT; cdr3_aa: CASSLQGAGQPQHF
clone_size: NA; j_call: TRBJ1-2; d_call: TRBD1; v_call: TRBV19; cdr3_nt: TGTGCCAGTACCTTGGACAGGGAGAATCCCTATGGCTACACCTTC; cdr3_aa: CASTLDRENPYGYTF
clone_size: NA; j_call: TRBJ1-1; d_call: NA; v_call: TRBV19; cdr3_nt: TGTGCCAGTAGGGACAGGAACACTGAAGCTTTCTTT; cdr3_aa: CASRDRNTEAFF
clone_size: NA; j_call: TRBJ2-7; d_call: TRBD2; v_call: TRBV6-5; cdr3_nt: TGTGCCAGCAGTCCCTTAGCGGGAGCGATTTACGAGCAGTACTTC; cdr3_aa: CASSPLAGAIYEQYF
clone_size: NA; j_call: TRBJ2-7; d_call: NA; v_call: TRBV7-3; cdr3_nt: TGTGCCAGCAGCTCCCCCGGGGACGAGCAGTACTTC; cdr3_aa: CASSSPGDEQYF
clone_size: NA; j_call: TRBJ1-5; d_call: NA; v_call: TRBV25-1; cdr3_nt: TGTGCCAGCAGAGACCAGGGGAATCAGCCCCAGCATTTT; cdr3_aa: CASRDQGNQPQHF
clone_size: NA; j_call: TRBJ1-1; d_call: NA; v_call: TRBV5-4; cdr3_nt: TGTGCCAGCAGCGAGGTTCGGGGGGTTTCGAACACTGAAGCTTTCTTT; cdr3_aa: CASSEVRGVSNTEAFF
clone_size: NA; j_call: TRBJ1-2; d_call: NA; v_call: TRBV7-8; cdr3_nt: TGTGCCAGCAGCTCGACGTCGGAGGTCGGGGGCTACACCTTC; cdr3_aa: CASSSTSEVGGYTF
clone_size: NA; j_call: TRBJ2-5; d_call: TRBD2; v_call: TRBV5-1; cdr3_nt: TGCGCCAGCCGAGCGATCCTAGGACTAGCGGGAAAAGAGACCCAGTACTTC; cdr3_aa: CASRAILGLAGKETQYF
clone_size: NA; j_call: TRBJ1-2; d_call: NA; v_call: TRBV2; cdr3_nt: TGTGCCAGCAGTGTAAACACCCTCCATTATGGCTACACCTTC; cdr3_aa: CASSVNTLHYGYTF
clone_size: NA; j_call: TRBJ2-5; d_call: TRBD2; v_call: TRBV7-3; cdr3_nt: TGTGCCAGCAGCCCCCGGGGCGGGGGGGCCCGAGAGACCCAGTACTTC; cdr3_aa: CASSPRGGGARETQYF
clone_size: NA; j_call: TRBJ2-7; d_call: NA; v_call: TRBV20-1; cdr3_nt: TGCAGTGCTGGGGGCCCCTACGAGCAGTACTTC; cdr3_aa: CSAGGPYEQYF
clone_size: NA; j_call: TRBJ1-6; d_call: TRBD1; v_call: TRBV6-5; cdr3_nt: TGTGCCAGCAGTTACTCGACAGGGACTAGGAATTCACCCCTCCACTTT; cdr3_aa: CASSYSTGTRNSPLHF
clone_size: NA; j_call: TRBJ2-2; d_call: NA; v_call: TRBV6-6; cdr3_nt: TGTGCCAGCAGGTCCGTTTCTAGTGACACCGGGGAGCTGTTTTTT; cdr3_aa: CASRSVSSDTGELFF
clone_size: NA; j_call: TRBJ2-3; d_call: TRBD2; v_call: TRBV7-2; cdr3_nt: TGTGCCAGCAGCTTACCGTGGCCCGCGGGAGACACAGATACGCAGTATTTT; cdr3_aa: CASSLPWPAGDTDTQYF
clone_size: NA; j_call: TRBJ2-7; d_call: NA; v_call: TRBV18; cdr3_nt: TGTGCCAGCTCACCAGTGCGAACAGGATACGAGCAGTACTTC; cdr3_aa: CASSPVRTGYEQYF
clone_size: NA; j_call: TRBJ1-2; d_call: NA; v_call: TRBV30; cdr3_nt: TGTGCCTGGATGGTTTGGGGGGGCGGTAACTATGGCTACACCTTC; cdr3_aa: CAWMVWGGGNYGYTF
clone_size: NA; j_call: TRBJ1-3; d_call: NA; v_call: TRBV7-9; cdr3_nt: TGTGCCAGCACCGACTACTCGAATGTCCGGGGAGGTGGAAACACCATATATTTT; cdr3_aa: CASTDYSNVRGGGNTIYF